This entry lists 16 T cell receptor beta chains sequenced from one sample in a study of regulatory T cells in long-lasting Graves disease. The authors built TCR beta libraries using iRepertoire HTBI primers and Arm-PCR of CDR3 regions. TCRdb redid the calling of the multiplex PCR reads with MiXCR, one entry per CDR3 protein. This repertoire shows 350,000 to 450,000 distinct CDR3 sequences, roughly 15% found once; its top ten account for under 9%. The time point denotes: newly diagnosed GD, antithyroid drugs for less than 3 months. Following extraction of RNA from PBMCs, that RNA was used to make the TCR library. The same specimen was also included in a second study, on T cells in Graves' hyperthyroidism and ophthalmopathy.

Here the sequenced sample was peripheral blood mononuclear cells (PBMCs), taken at new diagnosis, from a patient treated with antithyroid drugs. Every receptor here comes from a woman between 40 and 55 years old with Graves disease.

There are a few counts of this clonotype. The rearrangement links TRBV29-1 to TRBJ2-2, with 9 bases lining up with TRBD1. The CDR3 spans 15 residues. V lost 7 bases and J lost 2; bases outside the gene matches: 8. Germline assignment: CDR1 SQVTM and CDR2 ANQGSEA. CDR3 sequence: CSARTGQGNTGELFF. CDR3 DNA sequence: TGCAGCGCCCGCACGGGACAGGGAAACACCGGGGAGCTGTTTTTT.

This clonotype was counted many times. The rearrangement links TRBV20-1 to TRBJ2-1; D gene unclear. The V gene lost 2 bases and the J gene lost 11 bases, with 13 bases spanning the gap. This CDR3 comprises 12 residues. Per germline, CDR1 DFQATT and CDR2 SNEGSKA (reference sequence). In DNA, the CDR3 is TGCAGTGCTAGACGGCTATCCACCAAGCAGTTCTTC. Amino acid sequence: CSARRLSTKQFF.

This clonotype came up a few times. This chain connects TRBV4-1 to TRBJ2-7; the match to TRBD1 covers 7 bases. The J segment lost 0 bases and the V segment lost 3 bases, leaving 8 bases of the junction unmatched. Germline CDR1 MGHRA, CDR2 YSYEKL. The CDR3 is 16 residues long. The CDR3 nucleotides read TGCGCCAGCAGCCACGGGACAGCTGCAAGCTCCTACGAGCAGTACTTC. Protein: CASSHGTAASSYEQYF.

This clonotype was counted many times. The chain links TRBV27 to TRBJ2-6; no reliable D call. CDR1 and CDR2 (germline): MNHEY, SMNVEV (reference sequence). The CDR3 sequence is 13 residues long. V lost 5 bases, J lost 6 bases, and 8 bases lay in between. This CDR3 is CASSPYKANVLTF. Written as DNA, the CDR3 is TGTGCCAGCAGTCCGTATAAGGCCAACGTCCTGACTTTC.

Remarks on this clonotype: This clone may be a read error of a much larger clone one base away. This chain connects TRBV6-2 or TRBV6-3 to TRBJ2-2, with 13 nucleotides matching TRBD2. The CDR3 has 17 amino acids. CDR1 and CDR2 (germline): MNHEY, SVGEGT. V lost 11 bases and J lost 7; bases outside the gene matches: 16. This CDR3 is CAPRTSGSHKGFGELFF. In nucleotides, the CDR3 is TGTGCCCCCCGGACTAGCGGGAGTCATAAGGGATTCGGGGAGCTGTTTTTT.

This clonotype was seen a few times. The chain links TRBV20-1 to TRBJ2-7, with no clear D. V shed 6 bases and J shed 5 bases, with 17 bases lying between them. Per the germline V gene, CDR1 is DFQATT and CDR2 is SNEGSKA (reference sequence). The CDR3 is 13 amino acids. CDR3 protein: CSATDLVPNEQYF. The DNA for the CDR3 is TGCAGTGCCACCGACCTCGTTCCTAACGAGCAGTACTTC.

This clonotype was detected many times. V gene TRBV5-1 combines with J gene TRBJ2-3, with TRBD2 as a possible D gene (6 bases). This CDR3 has 14 amino acids. V was shortened by 4 bases and J by 5 bases, with 14 bases between the two germline ends. Germline CDR1 and CDR2: SGHRS and YFSETQ. CDR3 DNA: TGCGCCAGCAGCGGGTCACCCGGGGGAGATACGCAGTATTTT. Encoded protein: CASSGSPGGDTQYF.

Regarding this clonotype: This may stem from a read error, because a much larger clone lies one nucleotide away. The chain employs TRBV28 and TRBJ2-7; 7 bases are a match to TRBD2. Germline V CDR1 and CDR2: MDHEN, SYDVKM. V trimming: 3 bases; J trimming: 5 bases; junction bases outside the gene matches: 10. The CDR3 has 15 amino acids. In DNA, the CDR3 is TGTGCCAGCAGTTTCTGGGGCGGGAGTCACGACGAGCAGTACTTC. Amino acid sequence: CASSFWGGSHDEQYF.

V is TRBV19 and J is TRBJ1-1, with D hard to call. V dropped 6 bases and J dropped 0 bases, with 11 bases sitting between them. Germline V CDR1 and CDR2: LNHDA, SQIVND (reference sequence). The CDR3 has 14 residues. The CDR3 nucleotides are TGTGCCAGTAGGACGGACTTCCTGAACACTGAAGCTTTCTTT. This codes for CASRTDFLNTEAFF.

This clonotype was picked up many times. The chain employs TRBV13 and TRBJ2-5; no clear D. Trimming removed 5 bases from V and 3 bases from J, with 10 bases in between. This CDR3 spans 13 amino acids. Germline V gene lookup returns CDR1 PRHDT and CDR2 FYEKMQ (reference sequence). As DNA, the CDR3 is TGTGCCAGCAGCCACAAAAAAAAAGAGACCCAGTACTTC. It codes for CASSHKKKETQYF.

V gene TRBV7-9 combines with J gene TRBJ1-6; a weak D match, TRBD1 (5 bases). Trimming took 1 base from V and 14 from J, leaving 21 bases between them. The CDR3 extends over 16 amino acids. Germline CDR1 and CDR2: SEHNR and FQNEAQ (reference sequence). The CDR3: CASSLDGHGFSSTLHF. CDR3 DNA: TGTGCCAGCAGCTTAGACGGACACGGGTTCTCATCCACCCTCCACTTT.

This clonotype was observed a few times. V usage is TRBV27 and J usage is TRBJ1-5; D remains ambiguous. Germline V gives CDR1 MNHEY, CDR2 SMNVEV (reference sequence). The V and J ends lost 2 bases and 6 bases respectively, with 11 bases between them. This CDR3 spans 14 amino acids. The CDR3 DNA is TGTGCCAGCAGTTTAACTGGTGTGCTTCAGCCCCAGCATTTT. The encoded protein is CASSLTGVLQPQHF.

This clonotype was recorded many times. The chain joins TRBV12-3 or TRBV12-4 to TRBJ2-6; D perhaps matches TRBD2 (5 bases). V was pared by 3 bases and J by 0 bases, with 15 bases between. The CDR3 extends over 18 amino acids. CDR3 in amino acids: CASSFDTGSSSGANVLTF. For the CDR3, the DNA is TGTGCCAGCAGTTTCGACACGGGGTCGAGCTCTGGGGCCAACGTCCTGACTTTC.

In this sample, this clonotype turned up many times. The rearrangement joins TRBV6-2 or TRBV6-3 to TRBJ1-1, with 7 nucleotides matching TRBD1. Germline trimming cut 5 bases from V and 2 bases from J; bases unmatched to any gene: 8. The CDR3 consists of 15 residues. Germline V gives CDR1 MNHEY, CDR2 SVGEGT. The CDR3 loop is CASSRETGINTEAFF. The CDR3 bases are TGTGCCAGCAGTAGGGAGACAGGGATCAACACTGAAGCTTTCTTT.

This clonotype was seen at least ten times. This chain joins TRBV2 and TRBJ2-1; D is unresolved. Germline lookup yields CDR1 SNHLY and CDR2 FYNNEI. Deletions cut 3 bases from V and 9 bases from J, with 3 bases between. This CDR3 is 10 amino acids long. The CDR3 bases are TGTGCCAGCAGTGAGGGTGAGCAGTTCTTC. Translated, it gives CASSEGEQFF.

This clonotype was picked up many times. The chain carries TRBV19 and TRBJ2-5, with 12 positions matching TRBD2. V shed 6 bases, J shed 5 bases, and the junction held 10 bases outside the gene matches. Germline CDR1 reads LNHDA; CDR2 reads SQIVND (reference sequence). This CDR3 is built from 16 residues. CDR3 nucleotide sequence: TGTGCCAGTAGCCTAGGACTAGCGGGAAAACGGGAGACCCAGTACTTC. Translated, it gives CASSLGLAGKRETQYF.